This T cell receptor (beta chain) originates from a study of PD-1 blockade in classical Hodgkin lymphoma. Sequenced by immunoSEQ multiplex PCR; TCRdb stores in-frame clones only, minus some. The table shows some 15,000 clones, with 83% occurring only once. A remark on this clone: Antigen: not known.

Per germline, CDR1 LNHDA and CDR2 SQIVND (reference sequence). This CDR3 is 10 amino acids long. V dropped 9 bases and J dropped 7; count of bases not matched to a gene: 1. Each patient experienced a relapse that followed autologous stem cell transplantation, and brentuximab vedotin exposure varied. Notes on the study in general: Newly diagnosed patients had baseline TCR diversity that was reportedly lower than that of healthy donors. Nothing has yet pinned down what causes the repertoire differences, possibly disease activity or prior therapy.

The source was peripheral blood mononuclear cells (PBMCs), collected before the second cycle of nivolumab. The sequence derives from a human donor with classical Hodgkin lymphoma. The V and J genes are TRBV19 and TRBJ1-1; 8 bases fit TRBD1. The DNA for the CDR3 is TGTGCCAGCGGACAGGGTGAAGCTTTCTTT. Translation: CASGQGEAFF.